Each of the 21 T cell receptor beta chains below was sequenced from the same sample in a study of T-cell memory formation after mild COVID-19. Using its own MiXCR run on the 5' RACE reads, TCRdb lists one record per CDR3 protein. The sample records a few hundred thousand distinct CDR3 sequences, 8.5% to 9.5% being singletons. Material for sequencing was PBMCs or a T cell subset sorted from them (not recorded which). These TCRs come from a man between 18 and 35 years old who had mild COVID-19 (a few samples of this study predate the infection). Cell type and time point are not known.

This clonotype counts as medium-sized. The CDR3 here is CATSSGTGDTGELFF. The CDR3 DNA sequence: TGTGCCACCAGCAGTGGGACGGGGGACACCGGGGAGCTGTTTTTT. The chain has TRBV15 and TRBJ2-2; D possibly corresponds to TRBD2 (6 bases). The CDR3 totals 15 residues. Trimming took off 3 bases at V and 3 bases at J, with 11 bases between the two ends. CDR1 is LNHNV, CDR2 YYDKDF, per germline (reference sequence).

V usage is TRBV5-6 and J usage is TRBJ2-7; D is uncertain. CDR1 and CDR2 from the germline V gene are SGHDT and YYEEEE. The germline V and J ends were trimmed by 3 bases and 2 bases, with 21 bases remaining between them. This CDR3 is 17 amino acids long. The CDR3 loop reads CASSSQFEDTPTYEQYV. The DNA for the CDR3 is TGTGCCAGCAGCTCGCAGTTCGAAGATACTCCCACCTACGAGCAGTACGTC.

This clonotype was observed a handful of times. The rearrangement links TRBV29-1 to TRBJ1-4; D is unresolved. Germline V gives CDR1 SQVTM, CDR2 ANQGSEA. This CDR3 is 14 amino acids long. The V end lost 3 bases, the J end lost 8 bases, and 16 bases lay between the germline ends. This chain's CDR3 is CSVEPVGREEKLFF. In DNA, the CDR3 is TGCAGCGTTGAGCCCGTAGGGAGGGAGGAAAAACTGTTTTTT.

This clonotype came up a few times. V usage is TRBV7-9 and J usage is TRBJ1-2, with D unresolved. Germline assignment: CDR1 SEHNR and CDR2 FQNEAQ (reference sequence). With 3 bases removed from V and 5 bases from J, the gap between germline ends came to 7 bases. The CDR3 covers 12 residues. CDR3 residues: CASSFSLYGYTF. The CDR3 nucleotides are TGTGCCAGCAGCTTTTCCCTATATGGCTACACCTTC.

V is TRBV6-6 and J is TRBJ2-3; D is possibly TRBD1 (5 bases). The V gene lost 5 bases and the J gene lost 4 bases, with 16 bases spanning the gap. The CDR3 is 15 residues long. Germline V gene sequence: CDR1 MNHNY, CDR2 SVGAGI (reference sequence). The CDR3 bases are TGTGCCAGCAGTCCCCCGGATTGGGGCTCAGATACGCAGTATTTT. It yields the protein CASSPPDWGSDTQYF.

This clonotype turned up a few times. The V and J genes are TRBV7-2 and TRBJ1-2; possible D gene TRBD1, 6 bases. CDR3 length: 14 residues. V was clipped by 6 bases and J by 8 bases, with 19 bases between them. Germline V gives CDR1 SGHTA, CDR2 FQGNSA. DNA of the CDR3: TGTGCCAGCAGGGCGGATGGGGGGGCGAGGGGCTACACCTTC. Its protein is CASRADGGARGYTF. Together with reference TRBV7-2 and TRBJ1-2, the CDR3 gives the full variable domain: GAGVSQSPSNKVTEKGKDVELRCDPISGHTALYWYRQSLGQGLEFLIYFQGNSAPDKSGLPSDRFSAERTGGSVSTLTIQRTQQEDSAVYLCASRADGGARGYTFGSGTRLTVV.

The sample holds a few counts of this clonotype. This chain connects TRBV7-3 to TRBJ2-1, with 7 bases lining up with TRBD2. The length of the CDR3 is 16 residues. With 5 bases clipped from V and 1 base from J, the junction kept 8 bases outside the gene matches. Germline V gives CDR1 SGHTA, CDR2 FQGTGA. CDR3 in amino acids: CASSPIGGESYNEQFF. In nucleotides, the CDR3 is TGTGCCAGCAGCCCCATTGGGGGGGAGTCCTACAATGAGCAGTTCTTC.

Ten or more counts support this clonotype. The V and J genes are TRBV12-3 or TRBV12-4 and TRBJ1-1; tentative D call: TRBD1 (5 bases). The CDR3 consists of 14 residues. V dropped 6 bases and J dropped 0 bases, with 11 bases sitting between them. The CDR3 region has the DNA TGTGCCAGCAGGCCAGGGTCCCTGAACACTGAAGCTTTCTTT. Translation gives CASRPGSLNTEAFF.

The chain couples TRBV29-1 to TRBJ1-3, with no clear D. This CDR3 region has 13 residues. The V and J ends lost 5 bases and 0 bases respectively, with 8 bases between them. Germline CDR1 reads SQVTM; CDR2 reads ANQGSEA. The CDR3 DNA follows: TGCAGCGTTTCGGAAACCTCTGGAAACACCATATATTTT. Its protein product is CSVSETSGNTIYF.

This clonotype was counted a few times. This CDR3 reads CASSYGQTNTEAFF. As DNA, the CDR3 is TGTGCCAGCAGCTACGGACAGACGAACACTGAAGCTTTCTTT. V is TRBV5-6 and J is TRBJ1-1; possible D gene TRBD1, 6 bases. V was cut by 3 bases and J by 1 base, with 10 bases left in between. This CDR3 spans 14 amino acids. Germline V lookup: CDR1 SGHDT, CDR2 YYEEEE.

This clonotype was seen only a few times. This chain joins TRBV9 and TRBJ2-6; D unclear. V was clipped by 2 bases and J by 0 bases, with 15 bases between them. Germline V gene data show CDR1 as SGDLS and CDR2 as YYNGEE. The CDR3 contains 18 residues. In nucleotides, the CDR3 is TGTGCCAGCAGCGTGCCCTCCTTGACGGGCTCTGGGGCCAACGTCCTGACTTTC. Protein: CASSVPSLTGSGANVLTF. Variable domain in full (rest from reference TRBV9 and TRBJ2-6): DSGVTQTPKHLITATGQRVTLRCSPRSGDLSVYWYQQSLDQGLQFLIQYYNGEERAKGNILERFSAQQFPDLHSELNLSSLELGDSALYFCASSVPSLTGSGANVLTFGAGSRLTVL.

Here the CDR3 DNA reads TGTGCCAGCAGTGCCGACAGCTACCCAGATACGCAGTATTTT. Its translation: CASSADSYPDTQYF. This chain uses TRBV28 with TRBJ2-3, with TRBD1 as a possible D gene (5 bases). Trimming shortened V by 5 bases and J by 4 bases, and 13 bases separated the two germline ends. The CDR3 consists of 14 residues. Germline CDR1 and CDR2: MDHEN and SYDVKM.

The J gene is TRBJ1-2, the V gene TRBV4-1; D is unclear. V lost 4 bases to trimming and J lost 4 bases, with 19 bases between them. The CDR3 loop spans 16 amino acids. Per germline, CDR1 MGHRA and CDR2 YSYEKL. The CDR3: CASSREPRSGSYGYTF. The DNA of the CDR3 is TGCGCCAGCAGCCGAGAACCTCGTAGCGGCAGCTATGGCTACACCTTC.

This clonotype was detected a few times. V and J are TRBV7-3 and TRBJ1-2; D gene uncertain. This CDR3 comprises 13 residues. Germline V gives CDR1 SGHTA, CDR2 FQGTGA. The V end lost 5 bases, the J end lost 4 bases, and 11 bases lay between the germline ends. The CDR3 sequence: CASSPGETYGYTF. DNA for the CDR3: TGTGCCAGCAGCCCTGGCGAGACCTATGGCTACACCTTC.

Regarding this clonotype: Since a much larger clone is just one base distant, this may be a read error. The V and J genes are TRBV4-3 and TRBJ2-5; D possibly corresponds to TRBD1 (5 bases). This CDR3 region has 15 residues. CDR1 and CDR2 (germline): LGHNA, YSLEER. V lost 4 bases and J lost 5, with 17 bases in between. The DNA for the CDR3 is TGCGCCAGCAGCCCGAGTGTGTGGGGCGCCGAGACCCAGTACTTC. Protein sequence: CASSPSVWGAETQYF.

The CDR3 reads CASSSSRNRGLRNLYGYTF. The DNA for the CDR3 is TGTGCCAGCAGCTCCTCACGGAACAGGGGGCTCCGCAACCTCTATGGCTACACCTTC. This chain uses TRBV12-3 or TRBV12-4 with TRBJ1-2, with 9 bases lining up with TRBD1. Trimming removed 6 bases from V and 4 bases from J; junction bases left unmatched: 21. CDR3 length: 19 amino acids.

This clonotype occurred a few times. Written as DNA, the CDR3 is TGCAGTGCTACCCCACGCGGGGTAACCCACGAGCAGTACGTC. This encodes CSATPRGVTHEQYV. The chain has TRBV20-1 and TRBJ2-7, with D possibly matching TRBD2 (6 bases). Germline V CDR1 and CDR2: DFQATT, SNEGSKA (reference sequence). The ends were cut back, 4 bases at V and 5 bases at J, with 18 bases in the middle. CDR3 length: 14 amino acids.

The chain links TRBV7-8 to TRBJ2-2; the match to TRBD2 covers 8 bases. This CDR3 contains 14 residues. Germline V CDR1 and CDR2: SGHVS, FQNEAQ. Trimming cost V 7 bases and J 5 bases; bases outside gene matches: 6. CDR3 loop: CASTPTGGTGELFF. In DNA form, the CDR3 reads TGTGCCAGCACCCCCACGGGGGGGACCGGGGAGCTGTTTTTT.

This clonotype was recorded a few times. The J gene is TRBJ2-3, the V gene TRBV11-3; D is undetermined. V gave up 0 bases and J gave up 6 bases, with 10 bases separating them. This CDR3 has 14 amino acids. Germline assignment: CDR1 SGHNT and CDR2 YENEEA. DNA for the CDR3: TGTGCCAGCAGCTTAGATCCGCGTGGGGATACGCAGTATTTT. Its translation: CASSLDPRGDTQYF. Based on the CDR3 plus reference TRBV11-3 and TRBJ2-3, the full variable domain is EAGVVQSPRYKIIEKKQPVAFWCNPISGHNTLYWYLQNLGQGPELLIRYENEEAVDDSQLPKDRFSAERLKGVDSTLKIQPAELGDSAVYLCASSLDPRGDTQYFGPGTRLTVL.

This clonotype was seen a handful of times. The rearrangement uses TRBV20-1 and TRBJ2-7, with 9 bases aligning to TRBD1. Germline assignment: CDR1 DFQATT and CDR2 SNEGSKA (reference sequence). V shed 0 bases, J shed 2 bases, and the junction held 8 bases outside the gene matches. This CDR3 is 16 amino acids long. The CDR3 spells CSARDEVDRGTYEQYF. The CDR3, as DNA: TGCAGTGCTAGAGATGAGGTGGACAGGGGCACCTACGAGCAGTACTTC.

In its sample, this clonotype was seen a few times. The chain recombines TRBV30 with TRBJ2-7; D unclear. The CDR3 totals 11 residues. V lost 4 bases, J lost 3 bases, and 7 bases lay in between. Germline V CDR1 and CDR2: GTSNPN, SVGIG (reference sequence). The DNA for the CDR3 is TGTGCCTGGACCATGGGCTACGAGCAGTACTTC. It encodes CAWTMGYEQYF.